Listed below are T cell receptor beta chains from one sample, sequenced in a study of blood T cell repertoires in COVID-19. The data were produced by immunoSEQ multiplex PCR, yet TCRdb's version contains in-frame clones alone and is incomplete. The table records under 130,000 clones, around 81% of them present only once. Specimen: peripheral blood. All receptors derive from a man older than 75 with acute or convalescent COVID-19. CDR3s leave out the opening cysteine and the closing phenylalanine or tryptophan.

v_call: TRBV7-2
j_call: TRBJ1-4
cdr3_aa: ASSLSGLPNEKLF

v_call: TRBV19
j_call: TRBJ2-3
cdr3_aa: ASSWTSGRPDTQY

v_call: TRBV3-1/TRBV3-2
j_call: TRBJ2-7
cdr3_aa: ASSPQGLGYEQY

v_call: TRBV5-1
j_call: TRBJ2-7
cdr3_aa: ASSSQGGEQY

v_call: TRBV5-1
j_call: TRBJ2-2
cdr3_aa: ASSLGLAGPTGELF

v_call: TRBV11-3
j_call: TRBJ1-1
cdr3_aa: ASSLSGVTEAF

v_call: TRBV12-3/TRBV12-4
j_call: TRBJ2-4
cdr3_aa: ASRTGKSIQY

v_call: TRBV5-1
j_call: TRBJ2-1
cdr3_aa: ASSLEPPGQGANEQF

v_call: TRBV5-1
j_call: TRBJ2-6
cdr3_aa: ASSMGQDYSGANVLT

v_call: TRBV5-1
j_call: TRBJ2-3
cdr3_aa: ASSLVGGRSTDTQY

v_call: TRBV10-3
j_call: TRBJ2-7
cdr3_aa: AISPRDTYEQY

v_call: TRBV28
j_call: TRBJ2-7
cdr3_aa: ASSLSGGRAWGEQY

v_call: TRBV3-1/TRBV3-2
j_call: TRBJ2-1
cdr3_aa: ASSQLASSYNEQF

v_call: TRBV29-1
j_call: TRBJ2-2
cdr3_aa: SVERTGVSGELF

v_call: TRBV18
j_call: TRBJ1-4
cdr3_aa: ASSQGRDSDKLF

v_call: TRBV3-1/TRBV3-2
j_call: TRBJ2-5
cdr3_aa: ASSHRDRGRRTQY

v_call: TRBV5-1
j_call: TRBJ1-2
cdr3_aa: ASSLAGQGSNYGYT

v_call: TRBV11-2
j_call: TRBJ1-4
cdr3_aa: ASSLDAFRDRNEKLF

v_call: TRBV9
j_call: TRBJ2-5
cdr3_aa: ASSVGGQGYRETQY

v_call: TRBV5-1
j_call: TRBJ2-3
cdr3_aa: ASSRGGEADTQY

v_call: TRBV5-1
j_call: TRBJ1-1
cdr3_aa: ASSLEGVANTEAF

v_call: TRBV5-4
j_call: TRBJ1-2
cdr3_aa: ASSEDRGYGYT

v_call: TRBV5-5
j_call: TRBJ1-3
cdr3_aa: ASSLVPGVSGNTIY

v_call: TRBV7-3
j_call: TRBJ2-1
cdr3_aa: ASSRGLADNNEQF

v_call: TRBV16
j_call: TRBJ2-1
cdr3_aa: ASSQPPGGAQF

v_call: TRBV18
j_call: TRBJ1-5
cdr3_aa: ASSIGGNQPQH

v_call: TRBV5-1
j_call: TRBJ2-1
cdr3_aa: ASSLGGHNEQF

v_call: TRBV30
j_call: TRBJ1-1
cdr3_aa: AWNAGYRTGEAF

v_call: TRBV15
j_call: TRBJ2-7
cdr3_aa: ATSRVRTGTSYEQY

v_call: TRBV7-8
j_call: TRBJ2-7
cdr3_aa: ASSSGLAGLEQY

v_call: TRBV6-1
j_call: TRBJ1-5
cdr3_aa: ASSVRRGRQAPQPQH

v_call: TRBV4-3
j_call: TRBJ1-3
cdr3_aa: ASSQDSRARAGNTIY

v_call: TRBV7-2
j_call: TRBJ1-2
cdr3_aa: ASSLDRYNGYT

v_call: TRBV6-5
j_call: TRBJ2-7
cdr3_aa: ASSYTGDYEQY

v_call: TRBV7-6
j_call: TRBJ1-6
cdr3_aa: ASSSGDSRSSYNSPLH

v_call: TRBV28
j_call: TRBJ2-5
cdr3_aa: ASGAGGLTKETQY

v_call: TRBV28
j_call: TRBJ2-7
cdr3_aa: ASSIRGGVNEQY

v_call: TRBV28
j_call: TRBJ1-2
cdr3_aa: ATISGGAYGYT

v_call: TRBV6-1
j_call: TRBJ1-5
cdr3_aa: ASSQGLLGSNQPQH

v_call: TRBV4-1
j_call: TRBJ1-4
cdr3_aa: ASRGVATNEKLF

v_call: TRBV16
j_call: TRBJ2-5
cdr3_aa: ASSQLASGSEETQY

v_call: TRBV6-4
j_call: TRBJ1-6
cdr3_aa: ASSLEKNSPLH